Following are 10 T cell receptor beta chains from one sample sequenced in a study of tumor-infiltrating lymphocytes in localized non-small cell lung cancer. Only in-frame clones appear in the TCRdb table, and some are missing; sequencing was by immunoSEQ multiplex PCR. Counted here are approximately 17,000 clones, roughly three quarters occurring once; the ten biggest clones make up about 9.8%. The sequenced sample consisted of lung tumor tissue. The source is a human donor with non-small cell lung cancer.

Only a few counts were recorded for this clone. The V and J genes are TRBV28 and TRBJ1-1, with D tentatively TRBD1 (5 bases). V was clipped by 3 bases and J by 1 base, with 9 bases between them. The CDR3 length is 14 residues. Looked up from germline, CDR1 is MDHEN and CDR2 is SYDVKM. CDR3 protein: CASSFGTQNTEAFF. CDR3 DNA sequence: TGTGCCAGCAGTTTCGGGACGCAGAACACTGAAGCTTTCTTT.

The rearrangement links TRBV2 to TRBJ1-1; D perhaps matches TRBD1 (5 bases). The germline V and J ends were trimmed by 1 base and 11 bases, with 14 bases remaining between them. Germline V gene lookup returns CDR1 SNHLY and CDR2 FYNNEI. The CDR3 loop spans 13 amino acids. CDR3 residues: CASSEGQGGAAFF. The CDR3 bases are TGTGCCAGCAGTGAAGGTCAGGGAGGGGCGGCTTTCTTT.

The J gene is TRBJ1-6, the V gene TRBV6-4; a possible D gene is TRBD1 (6 bases). The CDR3 has 15 amino acids. V lost 5 bases to trimming and J lost 7 bases, with 15 bases between them. Germline V gives CDR1 MRHNA, CDR2 SNTAGT. This CDR3 is CASSRDRSENSPLHF. CDR3 coding DNA: TGTGCCAGCAGTCGAGACAGGTCCGAGAATTCACCCCTCCACTTT.

The table lists this clone with a count of one. The V call is TRBV6-1, the J call TRBJ2-7; 8 bases map to TRBD1. Germline loops: CDR1 MNHNS, CDR2 SASEGT. V trimming: 6 bases; J trimming: 3 bases; junction bases outside the gene matches: 1. This CDR3 contains 12 residues. CDR3 nucleotide sequence: TGTGCCAGCAGGGGGACAGGCTACGAGCAGTACTTC. Translating gives CASRGTGYEQYF.

The chain has TRBV28 and TRBJ1-2; D gene ambiguous. Trimming left V 2 bases short and J 3 bases short, with 7 bases between. Germline V gene data show CDR1 as MDHEN and CDR2 as SYDVKM. This CDR3 is built from 13 residues. CDR3 nucleotides: TGTGCCAGCAGTTTAGACGGTCACTATGGCTACACCTTC. It encodes CASSLDGHYGYTF.

The J gene is TRBJ2-7, the V gene TRBV27, with 8 bases lining up with TRBD2. The CDR3 is made up of 17 amino acids. The V gene end was trimmed by 5 bases and the J gene end by 1 base; junction bases not matched to a gene: 13. From germline, CDR1 is MNHEY and CDR2 SMNVEV (reference sequence). The CDR3 is CASSPTSGPSLSYEQYF. The CDR3 DNA reads as TGTGCCAGCAGTCCCACTAGCGGCCCTTCACTTTCCTACGAGCAGTACTTC.

The chain has TRBV7-6 and TRBJ2-1; D assignment may be TRBD1 or TRBD2 (7 bases each). Trimming took off 5 bases at V and 4 bases at J, with 15 bases between the two ends. The CDR3 is 15 residues long. The germline CDR1 and CDR2 sequences are SGHVS and FNYEAQ. The CDR3 is CASSPGGGLYNEQFF. The CDR3 DNA follows: TGTGCCAGCAGCCCAGGGGGGGGTTTATACAATGAGCAGTTCTTC. Full variable domain (outside the CDR3, taken from reference TRBV7-6 and TRBJ2-1): GAGVSQSPRYKVTKRGQDVALRCDPISGHVSLYWYRQALGQGPEFLTYFNYEAQQDKSGLPNDRFSAERPEGSISTLTIQRTEQRDSAMYRCASSPGGGLYNEQFFGPGTRLTVL.

The chain uses TRBV27 and TRBJ2-1, with D maybe TRBD2 (6 bases). CDR3 size: 14 residues. V gave up 2 bases and J gave up 6 bases, with 11 bases separating them. Germline V gene data show CDR1 as MNHEY and CDR2 as SMNVEV (reference sequence). Written as DNA, the CDR3 is TGTGCCAGCAGTTTACCCGGGACTCCCAATGAGCAGTTCTTC. Amino acids: CASSLPGTPNEQFF.

This clone was detected only once. The chain joins TRBV28 to TRBJ2-6; a weak D match, TRBD1 (6 bases). The V gene lost 5 bases and the J gene lost 4 bases, with 12 bases spanning the gap. Per the germline V gene, CDR1 is MDHEN and CDR2 is SYDVKM. This CDR3 is built from 15 residues. The CDR3 is CASSTGSVGANVLTF. The CDR3, as DNA: TGTGCCAGCAGTACAGGGTCGGTAGGGGCCAACGTCCTGACTTTC.

The chain joins TRBV15 to TRBJ2-7, with D possibly matching TRBD1 (5 bases). The germline CDR1 and CDR2 sequences are LNHNV and YYDKDF (reference sequence). This CDR3 has 13 residues. With 0 bases removed from V and 3 bases from J, the gap between germline ends came to 6 bases. The CDR3 reads CATSRDQGYEQYF. The CDR3 DNA reads TGTGCCACCAGCAGAGATCAGGGCTACGAGCAGTACTTC.